Shown below are 31 T cell receptor beta chains from a single sample sequenced in a study of blood T cells in healthy people across ages. It was with a sample-barcoded 5' primer and a J-beta primer mix that a second PCR of about 7 to 12 cycles was run. One entry per CDR3 protein, called by TCRdb with MiXCR from the 5' RACE reads. The sample includes 1.2 million to 1.5 million distinct CDR3 sequences, about 40% of them seen just once. The sample consisted of blood. The receptors were gathered from a woman between 18 and 30 years old in good health.

This clonotype was seen a handful of times. The V call is TRBV2, the J call TRBJ2-1; 8 bases are a match to TRBD2. The junction had 2 bases not matched to a gene; V was cut back by 1 base and J by 3 bases. CDR3 length: 15 residues. The germline V gene has CDR1 SNHLY and CDR2 FYNNEI. CDR3: CASSEELAGYNEQFF. CDR3 nucleotide sequence: TGTGCCAGCAGTGAAGAGCTAGCGGGCTACAATGAGCAGTTCTTC.

This clonotype has only a few counts. The chain has TRBV3-1 and TRBJ1-6, with D hard to call. The CDR3 extends over 15 amino acids. The V gene lost 4 bases and the J gene lost 4 bases, with 11 bases spanning the gap. The V gene's germline CDR1 is LGHDT and CDR2 YNNKEL (reference sequence). The DNA of the CDR3 is TGTGCCAGCAGCCTCTCGTCGGGGTATAATTCACCCCTCCACTTT. Translation gives CASSLSSGYNSPLHF.

V and J are TRBV30 and TRBJ1-1, with 9 bases aligning to TRBD1. The CDR3 has 15 residues. From germline, CDR1 is GTSNPN and CDR2 SVGIG (reference sequence). V lost 3 bases to trimming and J lost 1 base; unmatched junction nucleotides: 6. CDR3 in amino acids: CAWRSRGQGNTEAFF. DNA for the CDR3: TGTGCCTGGAGGAGCCGGGGACAGGGGAACACTGAAGCTTTCTTT.

This clonotype has ten or more counts. Written as DNA, the CDR3 is TGTGCCAGCAGTTACTCATGGGTTGGGACAGGGAGTGAAAAACTGTTTTTT. It codes for CASSYSWVGTGSEKLFF. This chain links TRBV6-5 with TRBJ1-4; TRBD1 aligns across 9 bases. This CDR3 is 17 amino acids long. CDR1 MNHEY and CDR2 SVGAGI come from the germline V gene. V shed 0 bases, J shed 7 bases, and the junction held 9 bases outside the gene matches.

The table lists this clonotype with a few counts. The chain carries TRBV6-5 and TRBJ2-1; 8 positions match TRBD2. This CDR3 comprises 18 residues. Germline V gives CDR1 MNHEY, CDR2 SVGAGI. Trimming took 2 bases from V and 3 from J; bases not matched to a gene: 12. The DNA for the CDR3 is TGTGCCAGCAGTTACCAAAGCTATCTAGCGGGTGGCTACAATGAGCAGTTCTTC. This gives the protein CASSYQSYLAGGYNEQFF.

CDR3 bases: TGTGCCACCCTCGCCCGGGACTACAGTTACAATGAGCAGTTCTTC. Translation: CATLARDYSYNEQFF. The V and J genes are TRBV28 and TRBJ2-1, with 7 bases fitting TRBD2. V gave up 10 bases and J gave up 4 bases; unmatched junction bases: 13. Germline values: CDR1 MDHEN, CDR2 SYDVKM. The length of the CDR3 is 15 residues.

The chain uses TRBV3-1 and TRBJ1-1; D is ambiguous. CDR3 length equals 13 residues. Germline CDR1 LGHDT, CDR2 YNNKEL (reference sequence). Trimming removed 4 bases from V and 4 bases from J, with 10 bases in between. The CDR3 loop is CASSLTDFTEAFF. CDR3 DNA sequence: TGTGCCAGCAGCCTCACAGACTTCACTGAAGCTTTCTTT.

This clonotype was recorded once. The V gene is TRBV9, the J gene TRBJ2-5, with 10 bases identical to TRBD2. Germline V CDR1 and CDR2: SGDLS, YYNGEE. The CDR3 is made up of 15 amino acids. V was clipped by 2 bases and J by 3 bases; unmatched bases: 4. The CDR3 sequence: CASSVSGGLKETQYF. The CDR3 region has the DNA TGTGCCAGCAGCGTTAGCGGGGGGTTGAAAGAGACCCAGTACTTC.

This clonotype was recorded a few times. J is TRBJ2-3 and V is TRBV7-6; 8 bases align to TRBD2. CDR1 and CDR2 from the germline V gene are SGHVS and FNYEAQ. This CDR3 contains 15 residues. The V and J ends lost 5 bases and 7 bases, in that order; junction bases with no gene match: 11. Here the CDR3 DNA reads TGTGCCAGCAGCGAGATAGCGGGGATTGTCAATACGCAGTATTTT. It yields the protein CASSEIAGIVNTQYF.

This clonotype appeared a few times. The V call is TRBV21-1, the J call TRBJ1-5; TRBD1 is the table's D call, not checked against the DNA. TRBV21-1 is a known pseudogene. The CDR3 has 15 amino acids. The chain's CDR3 is CASRPWGVSNQPQHF. CDR3 in DNA: TGTGCCAGCAGACCCTGGGGGGTTAGCAATCAGCCCCAGCATTTT.

The V and J genes are TRBV7-9 and TRBJ1-4; perhaps TRBD1 as D (6 bases). The CDR3 spans 15 residues. Germline CDR1 reads SEHNR; CDR2 reads FQNEAQ (reference sequence). V lost 3 bases and J lost 5, with 13 bases in between. DNA of the CDR3: TGTGCCAGCAGCTTGGACAGACTTATAAATGAAAAACTGTTTTTT. Translation gives CASSLDRLINEKLFF.

As regards this clonotype: An end of the junction differs from the germline gene, which may be a read error. The chain has TRBV19 and TRBJ1-2; D ambiguous. CDR1 and CDR2 (germline): LNHDA, SQIVND (reference sequence). The CDR3 totals 15 residues. CDR3 in DNA: TGTGCCTGTAGTATACGTCTTCCTGGCAAGTATGGCTACACCTTC. Amino acid sequence: CACSIRLPGKYGYTF. Drawing the rest from reference TRBV19 and TRBJ1-2, the complete variable domain is DGGITQSPKYLFRKEGQNVTLSCEQNLNHDAMYWYRQDPGQGLRLIYYSQIVNDFQKGDIAEGYSVSREKKESFPLTVTSAQKNPTAFYLCACSIRLPGKYGYTFGSGTRLTVV.

This clonotype occurred a few times. The chain combines TRBV3-1 with TRBJ2-3; 12 bases are shared with TRBD2. This CDR3 is built from 15 residues. The germline CDR1 and CDR2 sequences are LGHDT and YNNKEL (reference sequence). With V trimmed by 5 bases and J by 5 bases, 5 bases remained unmatched. CDR3 bases: TGTGCCAGCAGCGGACTAGCGGGGTCCAAAGATACGCAGTATTTT. Its translation is CASSGLAGSKDTQYF.

The chain links TRBV4-2 to TRBJ2-1; D is ambiguous. The CDR3 contains 11 residues. Trimming stripped 8 bases from V and 5 bases from J, with 7 bases between. CDR1 and CDR2 (germline): LGHNA, YNFKEQ. CDR3 residues: CASHENNEQFF. DNA of the CDR3: TGTGCCAGCCACGAAAACAATGAGCAGTTCTTC.

This clonotype appeared a few times. J is TRBJ2-3 and V is TRBV10-3; D is possibly TRBD2 (6 bases). Trimming shortened V by 0 bases and J by 6 bases, and 13 bases separated the two germline ends. The CDR3 contains 15 residues. Looked up from germline, CDR1 is ENHRY and CDR2 is SYGVKD. The CDR3 here is CAISESGLDHDTQYF. The CDR3 nucleotides read TGTGCCATCAGTGAGTCGGGACTGGACCATGATACGCAGTATTTT.

The V call is TRBV7-2, the J call TRBJ2-5; D may be TRBD1 or TRBD2 (5 bases each). The CDR3 consists of 15 residues. Germline V gene data show CDR1 as SGHTA and CDR2 as FQGNSA. The V and J ends lost 2 bases and 4 bases respectively, with 14 bases between them. CDR3 bases: TGTGCCAGCAGCTTAAGGGGTACCGGGGCAGAGACCCAGTACTTC. Its protein product is CASSLRGTGAETQYF.

This chain joins TRBV12-3 or TRBV12-4 and TRBJ1-4, with 8 nucleotides matching TRBD1. The CDR3 covers 14 residues. V lost 5 bases to trimming and J lost 6 bases; unmatched junction nucleotides: 5. The DNA of the CDR3 is TGTGCCAGCAGTCAGACAGGGGATTATGAAAAACTGTTTTTT. This gives the protein CASSQTGDYEKLFF.

As concerns this clonotype: A much more abundant neighbour one base away suggests this may be a read error. The genes are TRBV29-1 and TRBJ2-5; D call uncertain. CDR1 SQVTM and CDR2 ANQGSEA come from the germline V gene. Trimming left V 6 bases short and J 9 bases short, with 20 bases between. The CDR3 is 13 amino acids. This CDR3 is CSVEQQLPEAQYF. The CDR3 DNA follows: TGCAGCGTCGAACAGCAGCTCCCTGAGGCCCAGTACTTC.

The V call is TRBV20-1, the J call TRBJ2-3; D might be TRBD1 (5 bases). From germline, CDR1 is DFQATT and CDR2 SNEGSKA (reference sequence). V lost 6 bases to trimming and J lost 4 bases, with 14 bases between them. This CDR3 region has 13 residues. CDR3 residues: CSAEHPGSDTQYF. In nucleotides, the CDR3 is TGCAGTGCAGAACACCCAGGGTCAGATACGCAGTATTTT.

This clonotype was observed a single time. The rearrangement links TRBV7-2 to TRBJ2-4, with D perhaps TRBD2 (6 bases). The end of the DNA aligns better with TRBJ2-7, so the J call may be wrong. From germline, CDR1 is SGHTA and CDR2 FQGNSA. The CDR3 length is 14 residues. The CDR3 is CASSPGSSGYEQYF. The CDR3 nucleotides are TGTGCCAGCAGCCCCGGCAGTAGCGGCTACGAGCAGTACTTC.

The rearrangement joins TRBV9 to TRBJ1-1; TRBD1 is a possible D gene (5 bases). Germline assignment: CDR1 SGDLS and CDR2 YYNGEE. Deletions cut 4 bases from V and 2 bases from J, with 21 bases between. The CDR3 consists of 17 residues. CDR3 in amino acids: CASSTSRTYPLNTEAFF. The CDR3 coding sequence is TGTGCCAGCAGCACCTCCCGGACATACCCCCTTAACACTGAAGCTTTCTTT. Supplemented by reference TRBV9 and TRBJ1-1, the full variable domain reads DSGVTQTPKHLITATGQRVTLRCSPRSGDLSVYWYQQSLDQGLQFLIQYYNGEERAKGNILERFSAQQFPDLHSELNLSSLELGDSALYFCASSTSRTYPLNTEAFFGQGTRLTVV.

In its sample, this clonotype was seen a few times. This chain joins TRBV20-1 and TRBJ2-5, with TRBD1 as a possible D gene (7 bases). Per the germline V gene, CDR1 is DFQATT and CDR2 is SNEGSKA (reference sequence). V was cut by 5 bases and J by 4 bases, with 14 bases left in between. The CDR3 is 13 amino acids. CDR3 in DNA: TGCAGTGCTCCCGGGCAGGGGGGAGAGACCCAGTACTTC. Translated: CSAPGQGGETQYF.

The chain combines TRBV4-2 with TRBJ2-1; TRBD2 matches 11 bases. The CDR3 runs to 19 residues. Germline CDR1 LGHNA, CDR2 YNFKEQ. After removal of 1 base from V and 1 base from J, the junction contained 9 bases not matched to a gene. As DNA, the CDR3 is TGTGCCAGCAGCCAAGCAGTAGCGGGAGGGCCAGGGTCCTACAATGAGCAGTTCTTC. This gives the protein CASSQAVAGGPGSYNEQFF.

This clonotype was seen more than once but under ten times. The chain combines TRBV6-1 with TRBJ2-7; 11 nucleotides align to TRBD2. From germline, CDR1 is MNHNS and CDR2 SASEGT. The CDR3 has 14 residues. Germline trimming cut 5 bases from V and 7 bases from J; bases unmatched to any gene: 7. DNA of the CDR3: TGTGCCAGCAGTCGTGAGCTAGCGGGAGGAGAGCAGTACTTC. It is translated as CASSRELAGGEQYF.

J is TRBJ2-7 and V is TRBV12-3 or TRBV12-4; D is perhaps TRBD2 (6 bases). The ends were cut back, 5 bases at V and 7 bases at J, with 15 bases in the middle. The CDR3 length is 13 residues. CDR3: CASSTGVGGEQYF. In nucleotides, the CDR3 is TGTGCCAGCAGTACGGGGGTCGGGGGTGAGCAGTACTTC.

In its sample, this clonotype was seen a few times. This sequence joins TRBV5-1 and TRBJ2-5; 8 nucleotides agree with TRBD2. The length of the CDR3 is 14 residues. The germline gives CDR1 SGHRS, CDR2 YFSETQ. With 2 bases clipped from V and 3 bases from J, the junction kept 3 bases outside the gene matches. The CDR3 sequence: CASSFGTREETQYF. In DNA, the CDR3 is TGCGCCAGCAGCTTTGGGACTAGGGAAGAGACCCAGTACTTC.

This clonotype turned up a few times. The V and J genes are TRBV2 and TRBJ2-7; the D gene is possibly TRBD2 (7 bases). The CDR3 is made up of 17 amino acids. V was trimmed by 5 bases and J by 5 bases, leaving 25 bases between them. The germline CDR1 and CDR2 sequences are SNHLY and FYNNEI. CDR3 residues: CASSPRGRGSILHEQYF. The CDR3 DNA follows: TGTGCCAGCAGTCCAAGGGGGAGGGGCTCTATCCTCCACGAGCAGTACTTC. Complete variable domain (other parts from reference TRBV2 and TRBJ2-7): EPEVTQTPSHQVTQMGQEVILRCVPISNHLYFYWYRQILGQKVEFLVSFYNNEISEKSEIFDDQFSVERPDGSNFTLKIRSTKLEDSAMYFCASSPRGRGSILHEQYFGPGTRLTVT.

In its sample, this clonotype was seen a few times. The rearrangement joins TRBV5-1 to TRBJ2-3; 7 bases fit TRBD2. J was trimmed by 4 bases and V by 4 bases; bases with no gene match: 6. This CDR3 is built from 14 residues. CDR1 SGHRS and CDR2 YFSETQ come from the germline V gene. CDR3: CASSPRGSADTQYF. The DNA for the CDR3 is TGCGCCAGCAGCCCACGCGGGAGCGCAGATACGCAGTATTTT.

The chain combines TRBV5-1 with TRBJ1-4; D may be TRBD1 (5 bases). The CDR3 is 16 amino acids. V dropped 4 bases and J dropped 3 bases, with 16 bases sitting between them. CDR1 and CDR2 from the germline V gene are SGHRS and YFSETQ. The CDR3 coding sequence is TGCGCCAGCAGCGGCGGGGGGAAGAGAGCTAATGAAAAACTGTTTTTT. This sequence encodes CASSGGGKRANEKLFF.

The chain uses TRBV9 and TRBJ2-3; 8 bases match TRBD2. The V segment lost 2 bases and the J segment 4 bases; nucleotides outside the gene matches: 9. The CDR3 is 16 amino acids. CDR1 and CDR2 (germline): SGDLS, YYNGEE. The CDR3 sequence: CASSVPTSGGPDTQYF. CDR3 DNA sequence: TGTGCCAGCAGCGTCCCAACAAGCGGGGGTCCAGATACGCAGTATTTT.

Many counts were recorded for this clonotype. V gene TRBV4-2 combines with J gene TRBJ2-3; 8 positions match TRBD2. Per the germline V gene, CDR1 is LGHNA and CDR2 is YNFKEQ. V was clipped by 0 bases and J by 3 bases; unmatched bases: 5. The CDR3 runs 16 residues. The CDR3 here is CASSQDGASGTDTQYF. CDR3 sequence (DNA): TGTGCCAGCAGCCAAGATGGGGCTAGCGGGACAGATACGCAGTATTTT.